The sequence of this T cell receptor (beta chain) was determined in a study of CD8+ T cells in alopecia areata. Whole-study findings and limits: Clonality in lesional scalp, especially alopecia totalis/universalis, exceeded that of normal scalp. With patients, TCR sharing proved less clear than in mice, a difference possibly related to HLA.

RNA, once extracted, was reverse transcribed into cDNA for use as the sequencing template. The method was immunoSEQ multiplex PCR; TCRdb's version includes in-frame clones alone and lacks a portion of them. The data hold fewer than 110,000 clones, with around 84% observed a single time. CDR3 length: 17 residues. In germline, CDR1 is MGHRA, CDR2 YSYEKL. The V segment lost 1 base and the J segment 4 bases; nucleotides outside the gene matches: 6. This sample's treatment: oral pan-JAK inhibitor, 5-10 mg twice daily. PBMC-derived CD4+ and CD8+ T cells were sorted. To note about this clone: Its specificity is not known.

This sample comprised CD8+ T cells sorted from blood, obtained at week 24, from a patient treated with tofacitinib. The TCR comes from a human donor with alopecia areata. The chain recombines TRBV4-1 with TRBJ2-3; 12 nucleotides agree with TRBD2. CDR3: CASSQGPSGGGPDTQYF. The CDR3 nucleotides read TGCGCCAGCAGCCAAGGTCCTAGCGGGGGGGGCCCAGATACGCAGTATTTT.